One and the same sample provided the 7 T cell receptor beta chains below, sequenced in a study of OX40 agonist ivuxolimab in advanced cancers. Produced via immunoSEQ multiplex PCR; TCRdb's table is partial and in-frame only. This table has some 83,000 clones, 86% appearing once. Source: CD4+ or CD8+ T cells sorted from blood, taken in a trial of the OX40 agonist ivuxolimab. The receptors originated from an adult with an advanced solid tumor such as melanoma, head and neck, liver or kidney cancer.

J is TRBJ2-3 and V is TRBV9, with TRBD2 matching over 14 bases. V lost 0 bases, J lost 3 bases, and 9 bases stayed unmatched. The CDR3 loop spans 19 amino acids. Germline CDR1 SGDLS, CDR2 YYNGEE. CDR3 DNA sequence: TGTGCCAGCAGCGTAGCGGGGGGAGGACTAGCGGGAGGTACAGATACGCAGTATTTT. Translating it yields CASSVAGGGLAGGTDTQYF. Supplemented by reference TRBV9 and TRBJ2-3, the full variable domain reads DSGVTQTPKHLITATGQRVTLRCSPRSGDLSVYWYQQSLDQGLQFLIQYYNGEERAKGNILERFSAQQFPDLHSELNLSSLELGDSALYFCASSVAGGGLAGGTDTQYFGPGTRLTVL.

The rearrangement uses TRBV23-1 and TRBJ1-2; D perhaps matches TRBD1 (6 bases). TRBV23-1 is identified as an open reading frame with a role that is uncertain. Deletions cut 0 bases from V and 0 bases from J, with 14 bases between. The CDR3 is 17 amino acids. CDR3 sequence: CASSQSRGARANYGYTF. The CDR3 DNA sequence: TGCGCCAGCAGTCAATCACGGGGGGCGAGAGCTAACTATGGCTACACCTTC.

This chain connects TRBV5-1 to TRBJ2-5, with TRBD2 matching over 8 bases. The CDR3 covers 16 residues. The germline gives CDR1 SGHRS, CDR2 YFSETQ. The ends lost 9 bases at V and 2 bases at J; junction bases unmatched: 15. Here the CDR3 DNA reads TGCGCCACCCCGGCGAGAGCGGGGGTAAAACAAGAGACCCAGTACTTC. Translation gives CATPARAGVKQETQYF.

This clone was seen ten or more times. The V and J genes are TRBV2 and TRBJ2-1, with TRBD2 identical over 14 bases. This CDR3 has 14 residues. With V trimmed by 10 bases and J by 9 bases, 8 bases remained unmatched. Germline CDR1 and CDR2: SNHLY and FYNNEI. This CDR3 is CAILGLAGGVEQFF. CDR3 DNA sequence: TGTGCCATACTAGGACTAGCGGGAGGCGTTGAGCAGTTCTTC.

The chain employs TRBV5-1 and TRBJ2-2; no firm D call. The V gene lost 2 bases and the J gene lost 1 base, with 6 bases spanning the gap. Germline-derived CDR1 and CDR2 are SGHRS and YFSETQ. This CDR3 is 14 amino acids long. CDR3 DNA: TGCGCCAGCAGCTTAAGCCTGAACACCGGGGAGCTGTTTTTT. Translation gives CASSLSLNTGELFF. The variable domain in full, completed from reference TRBV5-1 and TRBJ2-2, reads KAGVTQTPRYLIKTRGQQVTLSCSPISGHRSVSWYQQTPGQGLQFLFEYFSETQRNKGNFPGRFSGRQFSNSRSEMNVSTLELGDSALYLCASSLSLNTGELFFGEGSRLTVL.

This chain uses TRBV4-3 with TRBJ1-1; tentatively, D is TRBD1 (5 bases). Germline loops: CDR1 LGHNA, CDR2 YSLEER. Trimming removed 4 bases from V and 3 bases from J, with 9 bases in between. The CDR3 is made up of 13 amino acids. The CDR3 protein is CASSRGGDTEAFF. The CDR3 DNA is TGCGCCAGCAGCCGCGGGGGGGACACTGAAGCTTTCTTT.

The chain employs TRBV7-3 and TRBJ1-1; D is perhaps TRBD1 (5 bases). Per germline, CDR1 SGHTA and CDR2 FQGTGA. The length of the CDR3 is 13 residues. The V gene lost 0 bases and the J gene lost 8 bases, with 10 bases spanning the gap. The CDR3 nucleotides read TGTGCCAGCAGCTTAACCAGGGTAGGAGAAGCTTTCTTT. Its translation is CASSLTRVGEAFF.